This TCR beta chain was retrieved from a study of blood T cell repertoires in COVID-19. The CDR3 consists of 15 residues. Trimming stripped 3 bases from V and 5 bases from J, with 16 bases between. Germline V gene lookup returns CDR1 MDHEN and CDR2 SYDVKM. Sequenced by immunoSEQ multiplex PCR; TCRdb stores in-frame clones only, minus some. The sample has 55,000 to 80,000 clones, roughly 90% seen once. This rearrangement joins TRBV28 to TRBJ2-5, with D unclear. The material sequenced was peripheral blood. The receptor was derived from a human donor in a cohort sampled during active COVID-19. CDR3 region: CASSLSPHSRETQYF. CDR3 bases: TGTGCCAGCAGTTTGAGCCCCCACTCCCGGGAGACCCAGTACTTC.